The next 31 T cell receptor beta chains were all read from a single sample in a study of blood T cell repertoires in COVID-19. The table came from immunoSEQ multiplex PCR; TCRdb's copy has only in-frame clones and leaves some out. The table lists about 59,000 clones, less than 85% of them singletons, with more than 7.5% in the top ten. Sequenced sample: peripheral blood. The source of these receptors is a human donor in a cohort sampled during active COVID-19.

The J gene is TRBJ2-2, the V gene TRBV5-6, with TRBD2 matching 8 bases. This CDR3 comprises 15 residues. V dropped 3 bases and J dropped 6; count of bases not matched to a gene: 7. CDR1 and CDR2 (germline): SGHDT, YYEEEE. CDR3 sequence reads: CASSSRLAPAGELFF. CDR3 nucleotides: TGTGCCAGCAGCTCCCGACTAGCGCCCGCCGGGGAGCTGTTTTTT.

V is TRBV11-2 and J is TRBJ2-6; TRBD1 aligns across 11 bases. CDR3 length: 17 amino acids. The ends lost 5 bases at V and 2 bases at J; junction bases unmatched: 5. Per germline, CDR1 SGHAT and CDR2 FQNNGV. CDR3 protein: CASSTGQGGAGANVLTF. The CDR3 DNA follows: TGTGCCAGCAGCACGGGACAGGGGGGTGCTGGGGCCAACGTCCTGACTTTC.

The CDR3 DNA sequence: TGTGCCAGCTCACCACCGCGGGGTTACACAGATACGCAGTATTTT. As protein: CASSPPRGYTDTQYF. The rearrangement joins TRBV18 to TRBJ2-3, with D possibly TRBD2 on 6 matching bases. Trimming pared 0 bases from V and 2 bases from J, leaving 9 bases between. The germline gives CDR1 KGHSH, CDR2 LQKENI. The CDR3 sequence is 15 residues long.

This clone appeared a few times. This rearrangement joins TRBV6-4 to TRBJ2-1; 8 nucleotides agree with TRBD2. V shed 10 bases, J shed 5 bases, and the junction held 10 bases outside the gene matches. Looked up from germline, CDR1 is MRHNA and CDR2 is SNTAGT. This CDR3 contains 14 residues. The CDR3 is CATRAAGENNEQFF. As DNA, the CDR3 is TGTGCCACCCGCGCAGCGGGGGAGAACAATGAGCAGTTCTTC.

The rearrangement uses TRBV24-1 and TRBJ1-5; D perhaps matches TRBD1 (5 bases). V shed 5 bases and J shed 4 bases, with 11 bases lying between them. The V gene's germline CDR1 is KGHDR and CDR2 SFDVKD. The CDR3 is 14 amino acids. The CDR3 DNA reads TGTGCCACCAGTGTATCACAGGCTAATCAGCCCCAGCATTTT. This codes for CATSVSQANQPQHF.

This sequence joins TRBV7-9 and TRBJ2-5; 9 bases line up with TRBD1. The V gene's germline CDR1 is SEHNR and CDR2 FQNEAQ (reference sequence). J lost 4 bases, V lost 5 bases, and 5 bases had no gene match. The CDR3 consists of 14 residues. The CDR3 DNA reads TGTGCCAGCAGCCACGACAGGGGGGGAGAGACCCAGTACTTC. It translates to CASSHDRGGETQYF.

The chain recombines TRBV7-2 with TRBJ2-2, with 7 nucleotides matching TRBD2. CDR1 is SGHTA, CDR2 FQGNSA, per germline. V shed 0 bases and J 7 bases; nucleotides not matched to a gene: 8. There are 16 residues in the CDR3. CDR3 coding DNA: TGTGCCAGCAGCTTAGCCGGGGGGAGGATCATCGGGGAGCTGTTTTTT. It specifies CASSLAGGRIIGELFF.

The chain uses TRBV18 and TRBJ2-5; D is unclear. The CDR3 is 14 amino acids. Germline V gene data show CDR1 as KGHSH and CDR2 as LQKENI. With 6 bases removed from V and 4 bases from J, the gap between germline ends came to 15 bases. The CDR3 DNA sequence: TGTGCCAGCTCGGGCACGTCGATTGGAGAGACCCAGTACTTC. As protein: CASSGTSIGETQYF.

This sequence joins TRBV2 and TRBJ2-3, with 7 bases fitting TRBD1. V trimming: 1 base; J trimming: 5 bases; junction bases outside the gene matches: 6. Germline CDR1 SNHLY, CDR2 FYNNEI. CDR3 length: 15 amino acids. CDR3 sequence (DNA): TGTGCCAGCAGTGAAGGAGAGGGGGCGGGAGATACGCAGTATTTT. Translation gives CASSEGEGAGDTQYF.

This clone turned up a few times. The V call is TRBV29-1, the J call TRBJ1-2, with unresolved D. V was clipped by 4 bases and J by 2 bases, with 14 bases between them. CDR1 is SQVTM and CDR2 is ANQGSEA in the germline V gene. The CDR3 is 14 amino acids. CDR3 sequence reads: CSVGSGHANYGYTF. The CDR3 DNA is TGCAGCGTTGGGAGCGGGCACGCAAACTATGGCTACACCTTC. Variable domain in full (rest from reference TRBV29-1 and TRBJ1-2): SAVISQKPSRDICQRGTSLTIQCQVDSQVTMMFWYRQQPGQSLTLIATANQGSEATYESGFVIDKFPISRPNLTFSTLTVSNMSPEDSSIYLCSVGSGHANYGYTFGSGTRLTVV.

The chain recombines TRBV18 with TRBJ1-3; tentative D call: TRBD1 (5 bases). Trimming left V 2 bases short and J 7 bases short, with 12 bases between. This CDR3 has 14 residues. CDR1 KGHSH and CDR2 LQKENI come from the germline V gene. The CDR3 here is CASSPSVEGNTIYF. Here the CDR3 DNA reads TGTGCCAGCTCACCATCCGTGGAGGGGAACACCATATATTTT.

The chain is built from TRBV29-1 and TRBJ2-2; TRBD2 agrees at 11 bases. The CDR3 spans 14 residues. After removal of 8 bases from V and 2 bases from J, the junction contained 4 bases not matched to a gene. Germline V gene sequence: CDR1 SQVTM, CDR2 ANQGSEA. The CDR3 loop reads CSSTSGSNTGELFF. CDR3 in DNA: TGCAGCTCCACTAGCGGGAGTAACACCGGGGAGCTGTTTTTT.

The V gene is TRBV18, the J gene TRBJ2-1; a possible D gene is TRBD1 (5 bases). The CDR3 loop spans 18 amino acids. Germline CDR1 and CDR2: KGHSH and LQKENI. The V gene lost 1 base and the J gene lost 2 bases, with 18 bases spanning the gap. The CDR3 sequence: CASSPRQGRTPTYNEQFF. The CDR3 bases are TGTGCCAGCTCACCACGTCAGGGTAGGACACCTACCTACAATGAGCAGTTCTTC.

Only a few counts were recorded for this clone. V usage is TRBV5-4 and J usage is TRBJ2-2; 8 bases fit TRBD1. The CDR3 loop spans 15 amino acids. Looked up from germline, CDR1 is SGHNT and CDR2 is YYREEE (reference sequence). Unmatched junction bases numbered 1, after V lost 2 bases and J lost 1 base. The CDR3 DNA reads as TGTGCCAGCAGCTTTGGACAGGGGAACACCGGGGAGCTGTTTTTT. Its protein is CASSFGQGNTGELFF.

There are many counts of this clone. The chain couples TRBV6-1 to TRBJ1-5, with 7 positions matching TRBD1. CDR3 length: 16 residues. Looked up from germline, CDR1 is MNHNS and CDR2 is SASEGT. V lost 1 base and J lost 4; bases outside the gene matches: 7. The DNA of the CDR3 is TGTGCCAGCAGTGAAGTGGTTACAGGGGTAAATCAGCCCCAGCATTTT. Translation gives CASSEVVTGVNQPQHF.

The chain employs TRBV2 and TRBJ2-7, with 9 bases that match TRBD2. The CDR3 is 15 amino acids. V was clipped by 5 bases and J by 1 base; unmatched bases: 6. CDR1 and CDR2 (germline): SNHLY, FYNNEI. The CDR3, as DNA: TGTGCCAGCAGTTTACCGACTAGCGGTTCCTACGAGCAGTACTTC. The encoded protein is CASSLPTSGSYEQYF.

CDR3 loop: CASPPRVCVHNSPLHF. CDR3 nucleotides: TGCGCCAGCCCACCCAGGGTATGTGTTCATAATTCACCCCTCCACTTT. V is TRBV23-1 and J is TRBJ1-6; TRBD1 might be the D (5 bases). TRBV23-1 is filed as an ORF, its function uncertain. The CDR3 is 16 residues long. The V end was cut by 8 bases, the J end by 5 bases, with 19 bases between.

This clone was seen just once. The chain is built from TRBV7-3 and TRBJ2-3, with 10 positions matching TRBD2. V was clipped by 5 bases and J by 6 bases; unmatched bases: 8. The V gene's germline CDR1 is SGHTA and CDR2 FQGTGA. This CDR3 has 15 amino acids. The CDR3 nucleotides are TGTGCCAGCAGCCCCGGGACTAGCGTATTTGATACGCAGTATTTT. It translates to CASSPGTSVFDTQYF.

This clone has a single count. The chain combines TRBV15 with TRBJ2-3; 7 positions match TRBD2. Germline trimming cut 1 base from V and 1 base from J; bases unmatched to any gene: 14. The CDR3 has 19 amino acids. CDR1 and CDR2 (germline): LNHNV, YYDKDF (reference sequence). The CDR3 nucleotides are TGTGCCACCAGCAGAGGGCGGGGGAGGTCCCCAGTTGGCACAGATACGCAGTATTTT. It translates to CATSRGRGRSPVGTDTQYF.

V and J are TRBV7-6 and TRBJ2-2; 10 bases map to TRBD2. The germline gives CDR1 SGHVS, CDR2 FNYEAQ. CDR3 length equals 18 residues. The trim removed 1 base at V and 2 bases at J, leaving 7 bases unmatched. CDR3 nucleotides: TGTGCCAGCAGCTTAGTAGCGGGAGGAAGGGAAAACACCGGGGAGCTGTTTTTT. Its protein product is CASSLVAGGRENTGELFF.

V gene TRBV6-6 combines with J gene TRBJ1-1; 12 bases map to TRBD1. Unmatched junction bases numbered 5, after V lost 8 bases and J lost 1 base. This CDR3 contains 15 residues. From germline, CDR1 is MNHNY and CDR2 SVGAGI (reference sequence). The CDR3 reads CASAGDRGQNTEAFF. The CDR3 nucleotides read TGTGCCAGCGCGGGGGACAGGGGGCAGAACACTGAAGCTTTCTTT.

V and J are TRBV18 and TRBJ2-3; 7 nucleotides line up with TRBD1. This CDR3 region has 15 residues. V gave up 3 bases and J gave up 4 bases; unmatched junction bases: 7. Germline assignment: CDR1 KGHSH and CDR2 LQKENI. The DNA of the CDR3 is TGTGCCAGCTCACCCGCGACAGGGCATCCAGATACGCAGTATTTT. As protein: CASSPATGHPDTQYF.

The J gene is TRBJ1-2, the V gene TRBV5-1; unclear D gene. Trimming stripped 0 bases from V and 1 base from J, with 10 bases between. Per germline, CDR1 SGHRS and CDR2 YFSETQ. This CDR3 has 15 amino acids. CDR3 residues: CASSLGETFNYGYTF. In DNA, the CDR3 is TGCGCCAGCAGCTTGGGAGAGACTTTTAACTATGGCTACACCTTC.

The chain links TRBV24-1 to TRBJ1-5; the match to TRBD1 covers 10 bases. The CDR3 spans 12 residues. Germline values: CDR1 KGHDR, CDR2 SFDVKD. V gave up 7 bases and J gave up 9 bases; unmatched junction bases: 2. CDR3 sequence: CATSDRGPPQHF. The DNA for the CDR3 is TGTGCCACCAGCGACAGGGGGCCGCCCCAGCATTTT.

V is TRBV5-1 and J is TRBJ1-2; tentatively, D is TRBD1 (6 bases). Trimming took 4 bases from V and 4 from J, leaving 11 bases between them. The CDR3 length is 13 residues. Germline CDR1 SGHRS, CDR2 YFSETQ. Here the CDR3 DNA reads TGCGCCAGCAGCGAAGGGGGAATCTATGGCTACACCTTC. This encodes CASSEGGIYGYTF.

The V and J genes are TRBV7-6 and TRBJ1-2; D is uncertain. The CDR3 consists of 13 residues. V was pared by 5 bases and J by 8 bases, with 15 bases between. Germline CDR1 and CDR2: SGHVS and FNYEAQ. CDR3 DNA: TGTGCCAGCAGCCCATTGAGAGCTTACGGCTACACCTTC. Amino acids: CASSPLRAYGYTF.

This chain joins TRBV2 and TRBJ2-5; 7 positions agree with TRBD2. J lost 0 bases, V lost 7 bases, and 11 bases had no gene match. The CDR3 loop spans 16 amino acids. The germline V gene has CDR1 SNHLY and CDR2 FYNNEI. The CDR3 is CASTILADPYQETQYF. In DNA, the CDR3 is TGTGCCAGCACAATCCTAGCGGACCCGTACCAAGAGACCCAGTACTTC.

This chain links TRBV24-1 with TRBJ2-5, with 7 bases lining up with TRBD1. CDR1 is KGHDR and CDR2 is SFDVKD in the germline V gene. The CDR3 length is 20 residues. The junction had 30 bases not matched to a gene; V was cut back by 10 bases and J by 5 bases. CDR3 coding DNA: TGTGCCACGGAAGAAAAATACCAAGTACTTTCGGGACAGCGAGGGGAGACCCAGTACTTC. Protein: CATEEKYQVLSGQRGETQYF.

This rearrangement joins TRBV6-5 to TRBJ2-7; 9 bases agree with TRBD2. The V segment lost 8 bases and the J segment 5 bases; nucleotides outside the gene matches: 10. Germline CDR1 MNHEY, CDR2 SVGAGI. CDR3 length equals 14 residues. The DNA of the CDR3 is TGTGCCAGCTCGATCAGACTAGCGGAAGACGAGCAGTACTTC. This gives the protein CASSIRLAEDEQYF.

The chain links TRBV5-4 to TRBJ2-1; D not certain. The CDR3 covers 12 residues. CDR1 is SGHNT and CDR2 is YYREEE in the germline V gene (reference sequence). V was pared by 1 base and J by 5 bases, with 4 bases between. The CDR3 nucleotides read TGTGCCAGCAGCTTGTCGGACAATGAGCAGTTCTTC. Protein sequence: CASSLSDNEQFF.

Many counts were recorded for this clone. The genes are TRBV7-2 and TRBJ2-7; a weak D match, TRBD2 (6 bases). The V end lost 7 bases, the J end lost 2 bases, and 15 bases lay between the germline ends. The CDR3 spans 14 residues. Germline values: CDR1 SGHTA, CDR2 FQGNSA. The CDR3 DNA is TGTGCCAGCAACGGAGGTAGCGGAGCCTACGAGCAGTACTTC. This gives the protein CASNGGSGAYEQYF.